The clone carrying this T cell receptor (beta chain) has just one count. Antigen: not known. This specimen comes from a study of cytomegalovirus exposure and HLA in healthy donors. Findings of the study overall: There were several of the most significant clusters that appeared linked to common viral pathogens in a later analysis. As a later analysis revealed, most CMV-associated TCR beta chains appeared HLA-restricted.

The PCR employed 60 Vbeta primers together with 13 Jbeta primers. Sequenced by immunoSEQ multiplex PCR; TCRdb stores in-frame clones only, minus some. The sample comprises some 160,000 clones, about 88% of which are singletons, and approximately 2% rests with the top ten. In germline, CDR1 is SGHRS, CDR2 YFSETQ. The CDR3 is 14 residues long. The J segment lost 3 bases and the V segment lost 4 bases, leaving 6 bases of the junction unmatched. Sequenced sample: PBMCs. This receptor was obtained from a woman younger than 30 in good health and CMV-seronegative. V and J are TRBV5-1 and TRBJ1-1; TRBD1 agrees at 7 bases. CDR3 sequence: CASSLPDRYTEAFF. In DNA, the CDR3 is TGCGCCAGCAGCCTGCCGGACAGGTACACTGAAGCTTTCTTT.